This T cell receptor (beta chain) was identified during a study of cytomegalovirus exposure and HLA in healthy donors. Regarding the study as a whole: Researchers reported in a later analysis that a missense DCLRE1C variant was tied to TCR beta V- and J-gene trimming.

This PCR relied on a set of 60 Vbeta primers and 13 Jbeta primers. Repertoires were generated with immunoSEQ multiplex PCR, while TCRdb's copy carries only in-frame clones and drops some. Found here are roughly 130,000 clones, 75% to 85% of them singletons; the top ten hold 1%. Of note for this clone: Its target is unknown.

This CDR3 is built from 14 residues. Germline V gives CDR1 SGHRS, CDR2 YFSETQ. The V gene lost 5 bases and the J gene lost 4 bases, with 14 bases spanning the gap. The sequence was obtained from a man in his forties or fifties in good health and CMV-seronegative. The specimen sequenced was PBMCs. J is TRBJ2-3 and V is TRBV5-1; possibly TRBD1 for D (6 bases). The CDR3 DNA follows: TGCGCCAGCAGGGAGCTACAGGGTGCAGATACGCAGTATTTT. Its translation is CASRELQGADTQYF. The full variable domain, rest sourced from reference TRBV5-1 and TRBJ2-3, is KAGVTQTPRYLIKTRGQQVTLSCSPISGHRSVSWYQQTPGQGLQFLFEYFSETQRNKGNFPGRFSGRQFSNSRSEMNVSTLELGDSALYLCASRELQGADTQYFGPGTRLTVL.